This TCR beta chain was documented in a study of blood T cell repertoires in COVID-19. Method: immunoSEQ multiplex PCR; TCRdb's copy keeps in-frame clones and lacks some. Among tens of thousands of clones, around 86% were seen once, and the ten largest hold around 13%. In this sample, this clone turned up many times. The CDR3 loop spans 13 amino acids. J lost 4 bases, V lost 2 bases, and 1 base had no gene match. CDR1 is MGHRA and CDR2 is YSYEKL in the germline V gene. This clonotype was obtained from a human donor in a cohort sampled during active COVID-19. This chain links TRBV4-1 with TRBJ1-1; TRBD1 matches 7 bases. Sequenced sample: peripheral blood. CDR3 nucleotides: TGCGCCAGCAGCCAAACAGGGGCCACTGAAGCTTTCTTT. Translation gives CASSQTGATEAFF.